The 31 T cell receptor beta chains below were found in one sample sequenced in a study of Ad26.COV2.S vaccination and SARS-CoV-2 variants. As to treatment: some 20 received Ad26.COV2.S at low or high dose, single or two shots; several received placebo; per-sample allocation not given. The samples were gathered on day 63 after the first injection of vaccine or placebo. Libraries were prepared by immunoSEQ multiplex PCR; TCRdb keeps only in-frame clonotypes and omits some of them. Seen here are about 440,000 clones, roughly 87% observed once, and the top ten hold approximately 4.5%. The sequencing used peripheral blood, collected in a trial of Ad26.COV2.S vaccine versus placebo. These receptors originate from a person aged 18-60 years who received the Ad26.COV2.S COVID-19 vaccine or a placebo.

The V gene is TRBV6-2 or TRBV6-3, the J gene TRBJ2-5, with D unresolved. The CDR3 has 12 amino acids. Germline V gene lookup returns CDR1 MNHEY and CDR2 SVGEGT. V lost 2 bases and J 2 bases, leaving 3 bases between the germline ends. CDR3 coding DNA: TGTGCCAGCAGTTACGCTCAAGAGACCCAGTACTTC. Residues: CASSYAQETQYF.

The CDR3 DNA is TGTGCCAGCTCCGGGAGTTTGGGTGTGACCCAGTACTTC. Protein: CASSGSLGVTQYF. The chain joins TRBV6-5 to TRBJ2-5; TRBD2 is a possible D gene (6 bases). Germline V lookup: CDR1 MNHEY, CDR2 SVGAGI. V lost 8 bases, J lost 7 bases, and 17 bases lay in between. CDR3 size: 13 residues.

This rearrangement joins TRBV7-9 to TRBJ1-1; the D is unclear. Trimming took 7 bases from V and 5 from J, leaving 14 bases between them. The CDR3 extends over 13 amino acids. Germline CDR1 and CDR2: SEHNR and FQNEAQ (reference sequence). CDR3: CASTQYQATEAFF. The CDR3 DNA follows: TGTGCCAGCACCCAATATCAGGCAACTGAAGCTTTCTTT.

The J gene is TRBJ1-2, the V gene TRBV7-8; maybe TRBD1 (6 bases). The V gene's germline CDR1 is SGHVS and CDR2 FQNEAQ. V was pared by 5 bases and J by 4 bases, with 11 bases between. The length of the CDR3 is 13 residues. The CDR3: CASSNGQIYGYTF. CDR3 in DNA: TGTGCCAGCAGCAATGGACAGATCTATGGCTACACCTTC.

The genes are TRBV15 and TRBJ2-5; D may be TRBD1 (6 bases). The CDR3 is made up of 14 amino acids. Trimming removed 4 bases at V and 5 bases at J, with 14 bases between. Per germline, CDR1 LNHNV and CDR2 YYDKDF (reference sequence). The CDR3 nucleotides read TGTGCCACCAGCACGAGGGGGAATAGGGAGACCCAGTACTTC. It translates to CATSTRGNRETQYF.

The chain couples TRBV7-2 to TRBJ2-5, with a weak D call TRBD2 (6 bases). This CDR3 comprises 14 residues. The V gene's germline CDR1 is SGHTA and CDR2 FQGNSA. The germline V and J ends were trimmed by 1 base and 1 base, with 7 bases remaining between them. CDR3 loop: CASSLEGLQETQYF. Here the CDR3 DNA reads TGTGCCAGCAGCTTAGAGGGACTCCAAGAGACCCAGTACTTC.

The rearrangement links TRBV3-1 (or the pseudogene TRBV3-2) to TRBJ2-1, with TRBD2 matching over 8 bases. This CDR3 is 15 amino acids long. The germline CDR1 and CDR2 sequences are LGHDT and YNNKEL (reference sequence). The trim removed 1 base at V and 4 bases at J, leaving 3 bases unmatched. CDR3 region: CASSQGLAIYNEQFF. CDR3 nucleotide sequence: TGTGCCAGCAGCCAAGGACTAGCGATTTACAATGAGCAGTTCTTC.

The chain is built from TRBV4-1 and TRBJ2-5; D remains unclear. This CDR3 has 14 residues. V was cut by 4 bases and J by 0 bases, with 9 bases left in between. Germline V lookup: CDR1 MGHRA, CDR2 YSYEKL. In nucleotides, the CDR3 is TGCGCCAGCAGCCCCCCTTGGAACCAAGAGACCCAGTACTTC. Translating it yields CASSPPWNQETQYF.

V usage is TRBV10-3 and J usage is TRBJ2-2, with D possibly being TRBD1 or TRBD2 (5 bases each). The V end lost 6 bases, the J end lost 4 bases, and 15 bases lay between the germline ends. This CDR3 comprises 15 residues. CDR1 and CDR2 from the germline V gene are ENHRY and SYGVKD. The CDR3, as DNA: TGTGCCATCAGAGAAGGGGACGGTCGCACCGGGGAGCTGTTTTTT. Its translation: CAIREGDGRTGELFF.

This rearrangement joins TRBV28 to TRBJ1-5; D is perhaps TRBD1 (6 bases). Germline CDR1 is MDHEN and CDR2 is SYDVKM. The V end lost 3 bases, the J end lost 2 bases, and 14 bases lay between the germline ends. This CDR3 comprises 16 residues. CDR3 coding DNA: TGTGCCAGCAGTTTTCTACAGGGATCGGGCAATCAGCCCCAGCATTTT. It specifies CASSFLQGSGNQPQHF.

This clone was picked up one time. This chain links TRBV12-3 or TRBV12-4 with TRBJ2-5; D remains ambiguous. This CDR3 comprises 11 residues. With 6 bases removed from V and 4 bases from J, the gap between germline ends came to 6 bases. The CDR3 coding sequence is TGTGCCAGCAGGGTACGAGAGACCCAGTACTTC. It codes for CASRVRETQYF.

V is TRBV29-1 and J is TRBJ2-3; a possible D gene is TRBD1 (6 bases). This CDR3 region has 16 residues. V lost 4 bases, J lost 0 bases, and 17 bases lay in between. Germline V lookup: CDR1 SQVTM, CDR2 ANQGSEA. CDR3 DNA: TGCAGCGTTGCGCAACAGGGAGCGTCTAGCACAGATACGCAGTATTTT. It is translated as CSVAQQGASSTDTQYF.

The chain is built from TRBV9 and TRBJ2-7; tentative D call: TRBD2 (6 bases). The germline CDR1 and CDR2 sequences are SGDLS and YYNGEE. This CDR3 spans 15 amino acids. V was pared by 4 bases and J by 2 bases, with 16 bases between. CDR3 nucleotide sequence: TGTGCCAGCAGCCCGACCGGGACTTTCGCCTACGAGCAGTACTTC. Translation gives CASSPTGTFAYEQYF.

V is TRBV6-5 and J is TRBJ1-1; 7 nucleotides align to TRBD1. V shed 6 bases, J shed 5 bases, and the junction held 6 bases outside the gene matches. Germline CDR1 and CDR2: MNHEY and SVGAGI. CDR3 length equals 13 residues. The CDR3 sequence: CASSQGGTTEAFF. The CDR3 DNA follows: TGTGCCAGCAGCCAGGGGGGGACGACTGAAGCTTTCTTT.

The J gene is TRBJ2-1, the V gene TRBV5-4; 7 positions match TRBD2. There are 15 residues in the CDR3. CDR1 and CDR2 from the germline V gene are SGHNT and YYREEE (reference sequence). V trimming: 1 base; J trimming: 6 bases; junction bases outside the gene matches: 7. The DNA of the CDR3 is TGTGCCAGCAGCTTGACAGCGGGATTGGGCAATGAGCAGTTCTTC. Protein product: CASSLTAGLGNEQFF.

J is TRBJ2-1 and V is TRBV19; 8 bases are shared with TRBD2. The CDR3 is 17 amino acids. J gave up 4 bases and V 1 base, and 9 bases lay outside the gene matches. Germline values: CDR1 LNHDA, CDR2 SQIVND (reference sequence). The CDR3 is CASSIAAGAPGYNEQFF. For the CDR3, the DNA is TGTGCCAGTAGTATAGCAGCGGGAGCCCCCGGGTACAATGAGCAGTTCTTC.

The chain combines TRBV7-8 with TRBJ2-7; the D is unclear. Germline assignment: CDR1 SGHVS and CDR2 FQNEAQ. The CDR3 covers 14 residues. The germline V and J ends were trimmed by 1 base and 0 bases, with 7 bases remaining between them. CDR3 sequence: CASSLELSSYEQYF. The DNA for the CDR3 is TGTGCCAGCAGCTTAGAGCTGAGCTCCTACGAGCAGTACTTC.

The chain carries TRBV9 and TRBJ2-1; 11 bases align to TRBD2. The J segment lost 4 bases and the V segment lost 1 base, leaving 10 bases of the junction unmatched. The germline gives CDR1 SGDLS, CDR2 YYNGEE. This CDR3 is built from 18 residues. For the CDR3, the DNA is TGTGCCAGCAGCGTAAGGCGGCTAGCGGGAGGAGGGTACAATGAGCAGTTCTTC. It codes for CASSVRRLAGGGYNEQFF.

The chain's CDR3 is CATQGTDNEQYF. In DNA, the CDR3 is TGTGCCACACAGGGGACGGACAACGAGCAGTACTTC. The chain is built from TRBV10-3 and TRBJ2-7, with TRBD1 matching 7 bases. J gave up 5 bases and V 10 bases, and 8 bases lay outside the gene matches. CDR3 length equals 12 residues. The germline V gene encodes CDR1 ENHRY and CDR2 SYGVKD.

In its sample, this clone was seen once. CDR3 sequence: CSVVSGRGAAQTQYF. The CDR3 DNA is TGCAGCGTTGTTAGCGGGAGAGGGGCGGCTCAGACCCAGTACTTC. The chain couples TRBV29-1 to TRBJ2-5; 9 bases are shared with TRBD2. Germline trimming cut 4 bases from V and 6 bases from J; bases unmatched to any gene: 12. Germline V lookup: CDR1 SQVTM, CDR2 ANQGSEA. This CDR3 is built from 15 residues.

The chain's CDR3 is CASSFSRTGIYGYTF. The CDR3 DNA reads as TGTGCCAGCAGCTTTTCTAGGACAGGAATCTATGGCTACACCTTC. The chain carries TRBV11-2 and TRBJ1-2; 7 bases line up with TRBD1. V gave up 3 bases and J gave up 4 bases; unmatched junction bases: 8. Germline values: CDR1 SGHAT, CDR2 FQNNGV. There are 15 residues in the CDR3.

V usage is TRBV27 and J usage is TRBJ2-1; 7 bases are shared with TRBD2. V was clipped by 2 bases and J by 6 bases; unmatched bases: 4. The CDR3 consists of 14 residues. Germline CDR1 and CDR2: MNHEY and SMNVEV (reference sequence). The CDR3 DNA sequence: TGTGCCAGCAGTTTACGGGAGGCCCTCAATGAGCAGTTCTTC. This codes for CASSLREALNEQFF.

The rearrangement links TRBV27 to TRBJ2-7; D could derive from TRBD1 or TRBD2 (5 bases each). The CDR3 length is 14 residues. Germline CDR1 MNHEY, CDR2 SMNVEV (reference sequence). Trimming shortened V by 8 bases and J by 5 bases, and 19 bases separated the two germline ends. The CDR3 DNA reads as TGTGCCAGCCATGGTCGAACCCGAGGGGACGAGCAGTACTTC. Translating gives CASHGRTRGDEQYF.

The chain combines TRBV30 with TRBJ2-2; D may be TRBD1 (5 bases). The CDR3 consists of 14 residues. V dropped 0 bases and J dropped 5 bases, with 10 bases sitting between them. The germline gives CDR1 GTSNPN, CDR2 SVGIG (reference sequence). The CDR3 spells CAWSVIQVTGELFF. DNA for the CDR3: TGTGCCTGGAGTGTGATACAGGTGACCGGGGAGCTGTTTTTT.

This clone has only one observation. The chain couples TRBV5-1 to TRBJ2-5; 8 bases fit TRBD1. CDR1 is SGHRS, CDR2 YFSETQ, per germline. After removal of 3 bases from V and 5 bases from J, the junction contained 9 bases not matched to a gene. The CDR3 extends over 15 amino acids. CDR3 bases: TGCGCCAGCAGCTCGACGACAGGGGTGGGGGAGACCCAGTACTTC. Encoded protein: CASSSTTGVGETQYF.

The CDR3 nucleotides read TGTGCCAGCAGTCCCGAGAGGGGCTCTGGTAATTCACCCCTCCACTTT. This sequence encodes CASSPERGSGNSPLHF. The chain uses TRBV5-6 and TRBJ1-6, with a tentative D call TRBD1 (5 bases). Germline V gene data show CDR1 as SGHDT and CDR2 as YYEEEE. The CDR3 runs 16 residues. Trimming left V 5 bases short and J 6 bases short, with 18 bases between.

This clone was seen only a few times. The chain couples TRBV15 to TRBJ1-4; D is uncertain. The V end lost 1 base, the J end lost 10 bases, and 13 bases lay between the germline ends. The V gene's germline CDR1 is LNHNV and CDR2 YYDKDF (reference sequence). This CDR3 is built from 14 residues. The CDR3 bases are TGTGCCACCAGCAGAGGAAGGGAGTTTGGAAAACTGTTTTTT. This sequence encodes CATSRGREFGKLFF.

This clone was found once. The chain couples TRBV6-2 or TRBV6-3 to TRBJ2-3; a weak D match, TRBD1 (6 bases). V dropped 5 bases and J dropped 2 bases, with 14 bases sitting between them. Looked up from germline, CDR1 is MNHEY and CDR2 is SVGEGT. The CDR3 totals 15 residues. The CDR3 DNA follows: TGTGCCAGCAGTCTCGGACAGCTCCACACAGATACGCAGTATTTT. This sequence encodes CASSLGQLHTDTQYF.

The chain uses TRBV28 and TRBJ2-4; 8 nucleotides align to TRBD1. After removal of 3 bases from V and 0 bases from J, the junction contained 4 bases not matched to a gene. Germline-derived CDR1 and CDR2 are MDHEN and SYDVKM. The CDR3 has 16 residues. CDR3 sequence: CASSFRQGIAKNIQYF. In DNA, the CDR3 is TGTGCCAGCAGTTTCCGACAGGGGATAGCCAAAAACATTCAGTACTTC.

The CDR3 sequence: CASSLTGRGSNQPQHF. CDR3 nucleotides: TGTGCCAGCAGCTTAACGGGCAGGGGGAGCAATCAGCCCCAGCATTTT. This rearrangement joins TRBV7-2 to TRBJ1-5; 7 positions match TRBD1. With 2 bases clipped from V and 1 base from J, the junction kept 5 bases outside the gene matches. Germline lookup yields CDR1 SGHTA and CDR2 FQGNSA. CDR3 length: 16 residues.

The chain joins TRBV4-3 to TRBJ2-1; 7 bases are a match to TRBD1. CDR3 size: 16 residues. Germline V gives CDR1 LGHNA, CDR2 YSLEER. Unmatched junction bases numbered 3, after V lost 0 bases and J lost 1 base. CDR3 protein: CASSQDPGQSYNEQFF. Written as DNA, the CDR3 is TGCGCCAGCAGCCAAGATCCGGGACAGTCCTACAATGAGCAGTTCTTC.